A selection of T cell receptor beta chains follows, all from one sample in a study of CD8 T cells in Susac syndrome. TCRdb analysed the immunoSEQ multiplex PCR reads with MiXCR anew, one entry per CDR3 protein. This table has 170,000 or so distinct CDR3 sequences, 85% to 95% appearing once. Sequenced input: CD4+ T cells from PBMCs. These TCRs come from a human donor with Susac syndrome. CDR3s include the opening cysteine and the closing phenylalanine or tryptophan. D genes are given only for firm matches. Size tells how often a clone was seen (once, few, many) or the class of an expanded clone, and some rows leave it out.

v_call	d_call	j_call	clone_size	cdr3_nt	cdr3_aa
TRBV20-1	NA	TRBJ1-3	NA	TGCAGTGCTTCCTCAGGCGTCTCTGGAAACACCATATATTTT	CSASSGVSGNTIYF
TRBV9	TRBD1	TRBJ1-2	NA	TGTGCCAGCAGCGTGACCGACAGGGGAAGCTATGGCTACACCTTC	CASSVTDRGSYGYTF
TRBV15	NA	TRBJ1-5	once	TGTGCCACCAGCTCCGACCCTCGCAATCAGCCCCAGCATTTT	CATSSDPRNQPQHF
TRBV15	NA	TRBJ2-3	NA	TGTGCCACCAGCAGATCCCAACAGGATACGCAGTATTTT	CATSRSQQDTQYF
TRBV7-9	TRBD2	TRBJ2-1	NA	TGTGCCAGCAGCTTCCTGATCGGAGCGGGGGGAAACAATGAGCAGTTCTTC	CASSFLIGAGGNNEQFF
TRBV12-3/TRBV12-4	TRBD2	TRBJ2-5	NA	TGTGCCAGCAGGTCTAGACTAGCGCTGGAGACCCAGTACTTC	CASRSRLALETQYF
TRBV2	TRBD2	TRBJ2-3	NA	TGTGCCAGCACTCCTAGCGGGGTACTTAGCACAGATACGCAGTATTTT	CASTPSGVLSTDTQYF
TRBV7-2	TRBD2	TRBJ2-3	NA	TGTGCCAGCAGCTTACAGAGCGGGAGTACAGATACGCAGTATTTT	CASSLQSGSTDTQYF
TRBV29-1	TRBD1	TRBJ1-1	NA	TGCAGCGCAAACAGGGGGCAGACTGAAGCTTTCTTT	CSANRGQTEAFF
TRBV7-9	NA	TRBJ1-3	NA	TGTGCCAGCAGAGCGGACCTTGGAGTCGGAAACACCATATATTTT	CASRADLGVGNTIYF
TRBV12-3/TRBV12-4	NA	TRBJ2-2	NA	TGTGCCAGCAGTTTTGGCCCCCACAACACCGGGGAGCTGTTTTTT	CASSFGPHNTGELFF
TRBV21-1	NA	TRBJ2-5	NA	TGTGCCAGCAGCAAAGCCGGAGTAGCGGGGGAGCAAGAGACCCAGTACTTC	CASSKAGVAGEQETQYF
TRBV25-1	NA	TRBJ2-5	NA	TGTGCCAGCAGTGAATCACAGGGATGGCAAGAGACCCAGTACTTC	CASSESQGWQETQYF
TRBV6-5	NA	TRBJ2-1	once	TGTGCCAGCAGAGCCGACATTAGCTCCTACAATGAGCAGTTCTTC	CASRADISSYNEQFF
TRBV6-2/TRBV6-3	TRBD2	TRBJ2-7	NA	TGTGCCAGCAGTTACTCGATGGCGGGAGTCGGTGTGGGATCCTACGAGCAGTACTTC	CASSYSMAGVGVGSYEQYF
TRBV30	TRBD1	TRBJ1-4	NA	TGTGCCTGGAGTAGGGGGCGCGATGAAAAACTGTTTTTT	CAWSRGRDEKLFF
TRBV30	NA	TRBJ2-1	NA	TGTGCCTGGAGTGTACAGCGCTTGGGGGAGCAGTTCTTC	CAWSVQRLGEQFF
TRBV7-9	NA	TRBJ1-1	NA	TGTGCCAGCAGCTTAGGGGCAGGCAGGGCGAACACTGAAGCTTTCTTT	CASSLGAGRANTEAFF
TRBV19	NA	TRBJ1-1	NA	TGTGCCAGTAGTATACTGGGACAGAACACTGAAGCTTTCTTT	CASSILGQNTEAFF
TRBV5-1	NA	TRBJ1-4	once	TGCGCCAGCAGGACAGATAGCTCCGAAAAACTGTTTTTT	CASRTDSSEKLFF
TRBV7-9	TRBD1	TRBJ2-2	NA	TGTGCCAGCAGCCGACAGGGGGCCGCGAACACCGGGGAGCTGTTTTTT	CASSRQGAANTGELFF
TRBV6-1	NA	TRBJ2-7	NA	TGTGCCAGCACCAGGGTCTCCTACGAGCAGTACTTC	CASTRVSYEQYF
TRBV30	TRBD2	TRBJ2-7	NA	TGTGCCTGGAGTGCCCTCACTAGCGGGAGAACAAGAGAGCAGTACTTC	CAWSALTSGRTREQYF
TRBV28	TRBD2	TRBJ2-1	once	TGTGCCAGCAGTTTACCCCGGACTAGCGGGAGGGCCCCCAATGAGCAGTTCTTC	CASSLPRTSGRAPNEQFF
TRBV6-2/TRBV6-3	NA	TRBJ2-7	NA	TGTGCCAGCAGTCCGCCGAACCCCAACGAGCAGTACTTC	CASSPPNPNEQYF
TRBV21-1	NA	TRBJ2-7	NA	TGTGCCAGCCGCGGGCTTAAAGGTAGCGGGAGTACCTACGAGCAGTACTTC	CASRGLKGSGSTYEQYF
TRBV18	NA	TRBJ1-2	NA	TGTGCCAGCTCACCATCCGAAAACTATGGCTACACCTTC	CASSPSENYGYTF
TRBV15	TRBD1	TRBJ2-4	NA	TGTGCCACCAGCTCCACAGGGGGAGCAAACATTCAGTACTTC	CATSSTGGANIQYF
TRBV7-2	TRBD2	TRBJ2-3	NA	TGTGCCAGCAGCCCCCAGACTAGCTCGATGAGCACAGATACGCAGTATTTT	CASSPQTSSMSTDTQYF
TRBV5-1	NA	TRBJ1-4	NA	TGCGCCAGCCGCAGGACAGCTAATGAAAAACTGTTTTTT	CASRRTANEKLFF
TRBV20-1	TRBD1	TRBJ2-1	NA	TGCAGTGCTAGAGGGCAGGGGGATCTCAATGAGCAGTTCTTC	CSARGQGDLNEQFF
TRBV6-1	NA	TRBJ2-7	NA	TGTGCCAGCAGTCCCGAGGGTGTCGAGCAGTACTTC	CASSPEGVEQYF
TRBV7-8	NA	TRBJ2-1	NA	TGTGCCAGCAGCTTAGCCCGCTCTATGTACAATGAGCAGTTCTTC	CASSLARSMYNEQFF
TRBV20-1	NA	TRBJ1-4	NA	TGCAGTGCTGATAGCGCGGTCATCCGTAAGGAAAAACTGTTTTTT	CSADSAVIRKEKLFF
TRBV20-1	NA	TRBJ2-5	NA	TGCAGTGCTAGCGGACAGTTGGAGACCCAGTACTTC	CSASGQLETQYF
TRBV29-1	TRBD1	TRBJ2-7	once	TGCAGCGTTGTGGACAGGGGCCTCGAGCAGTACTTC	CSVVDRGLEQYF
TRBV29-1	TRBD2	TRBJ2-3	NA	TGCAGCGTCGCCCGCGGGGGGACTCCAGATACGCAGTATTTT	CSVARGGTPDTQYF
TRBV7-9	NA	TRBJ1-4	NA	TGTGCCAGCTGTAGCTCTAATGAAAAACTGTTTTTT	CASCSSNEKLFF
TRBV27	NA	TRBJ1-6	NA	TGTGCCAGCAGTTTATCGGGGGCGACACCCCTCCACTTT	CASSLSGATPLHF
TRBV12-3/TRBV12-4	NA	TRBJ2-1	NA	TGTGCCAGCAGTCAAAACCTGGATTCCAATGAGCAGTTCTTC	CASSQNLDSNEQFF
TRBV2	NA	TRBJ2-2	NA	TGTGCCAGCAGAGGTATCGGCACCGGGGAGCTGTTTTTT	CASRGIGTGELFF
TRBV19	NA	TRBJ1-4	NA	TGTGCCAGTAGTATGGGGAGAGCAACTAATGAAAAACTGTTTTTT	CASSMGRATNEKLFF
TRBV9	NA	TRBJ2-3	NA	TGTGCCAGCAGCGTTGGTGGTAGCGACGTCACAGATACGCAGTATTTT	CASSVGGSDVTDTQYF
TRBV30	NA	TRBJ1-1	NA	TGTGCCTGGAGCGGGGATCTGAACACTGAAGCTTTCTTT	CAWSGDLNTEAFF
TRBV6-2/TRBV6-3	TRBD2	TRBJ2-1	NA	TGTGCCAGCAGTTCACGACTAGCGGGAGTCAATGAGCAGTTCTTC	CASSSRLAGVNEQFF
TRBV12-3/TRBV12-4	NA	TRBJ2-3	NA	TGTGCCAGCAGTTTAGTCACCACAGATACGCAGTATTTT	CASSLVTTDTQYF